The next 31 T cell receptor beta chains were all read from a single sample in a study of T cells in Graves' hyperthyroidism and ophthalmopathy. The investigators amplified TCR beta CDR3 regions from RNA transcripts. A first-round RT-PCR of the TCR CDR3 used the HTBI primer set. TCRdb passed the multiplex PCR reads through MiXCR, listing each CDR3 protein once. The sample shows 550,000 to 600,000 distinct CDR3 sequences, around 46% of them seen only once. Sequenced material: peripheral blood or thyroid tissue (not recorded which). The receptor source for this set is an adult woman with Graves' disease, either hyperthyroidism or ophthalmopathy (not recorded which).

CDR3 DNA sequence: TGTGCCAGCACCACCCCCCACAATTCACCCCTCCACTTT. Amino acids: CASTTPHNSPLHF. The V gene is TRBV25-1, the J gene TRBJ1-6; unclear D gene. V dropped 7 bases and J dropped 7 bases, with 11 bases sitting between them. This CDR3 comprises 13 residues. Germline V CDR1 and CDR2: MGHDK, SYGVNS. Full variable domain (missing parts from reference TRBV25-1 and TRBJ1-6): EADIYQTPRYLVIGTGKKITLECSQTMGHDKMYWYQQDPGMELHLIHYSYGVNSTEKGDLSSESTVSRIRTEHFPLTLESARPSHTSQYLCASTTPHNSPLHFGNGTRLTVT.

This clonotype is a singleton in its sample. The gene calls are TRBV19 and TRBJ1-1; 7 bases align to TRBD1. The germline CDR1 and CDR2 sequences are LNHDA and SQIVND (reference sequence). Losses at the gene ends were 4 bases for V and 2 bases for J; bases not matched to a gene: 10. The CDR3 is made up of 16 amino acids. The CDR3 region has the DNA TGTGCCAGTAGTAAAGGCGTGACAGGGATCAACACTGAAGCTTTCTTT. Encoded protein: CASSKGVTGINTEAFF.

The rearrangement links TRBV7-9 to TRBJ1-3; no definite D call. In germline, CDR1 is SEHNR, CDR2 FQNEAQ (reference sequence). This CDR3 has 13 residues. The V end lost 3 bases, the J end lost 9 bases, and 12 bases lay between the germline ends. The CDR3 bases are TGTGCCAGCAGCTTGATTCGAGACTCCACCATATATTTT. Its translation: CASSLIRDSTIYF.

This clonotype was seen at least ten times. The V call is TRBV7-9, the J call TRBJ1-4; D is perhaps TRBD1 (5 bases). Germline values: CDR1 SEHNR, CDR2 FQNEAQ (reference sequence). V was shortened by 3 bases and J by 8 bases, with 16 bases between the two germline ends. The CDR3 runs to 15 residues. The CDR3 here is CASSFGQVMIEKLFF. CDR3 nucleotides: TGTGCCAGCAGCTTCGGACAAGTAATGATCGAAAAACTGTTTTTT.

V and J are TRBV5-5 and TRBJ2-7, with 8 bases identical to TRBD1. This CDR3 is built from 17 residues. The germline V gene has CDR1 SGHKS and CDR2 YYEKEE (reference sequence). Germline trimming cut 4 bases from V and 1 base from J; bases unmatched to any gene: 13. The CDR3 DNA follows: TGTGCCAGCAGCCACAGAAAAGGACAGGGCCCTTCCTACGAGCAGTACTTC. Translation: CASSHRKGQGPSYEQYF.

This clonotype was detected many times. This chain links TRBV2 with TRBJ1-4, with TRBD1 identical over 8 bases. Germline-derived CDR1 and CDR2 are SNHLY and FYNNEI. J lost 8 bases, V lost 7 bases, and 6 bases had no gene match. The CDR3 loop spans 13 amino acids. Here the CDR3 DNA reads TGTGCCAGCACCCGAGGGACAGGAGAAAAACTGTTTTTT. Its protein is CASTRGTGEKLFF.

V usage is TRBV5-1 and J usage is TRBJ1-1, with 7 nucleotides matching TRBD1. The CDR3 is made up of 14 amino acids. The junction had 9 bases not matched to a gene; V was cut back by 4 bases and J by 6 bases. CDR1 and CDR2 (germline): SGHRS, YFSETQ. The CDR3 loop reads CASSDDRVPPEAFF. The DNA of the CDR3 is TGCGCCAGCAGCGACGACAGGGTCCCTCCTGAAGCTTTCTTT.

The rearrangement joins TRBV7-3 to TRBJ2-2, with a weak D call TRBD2 (6 bases). V lost 6 bases and J lost 6, with 17 bases in between. Germline lookup yields CDR1 SGHTA and CDR2 FQGTGA. The CDR3 sequence is 15 residues long. Written as DNA, the CDR3 is TGTGCCAGCAGGAATGGGGGGAGCGCGGCCGGGGAGCTGTTTTTT. Translated: CASRNGGSAAGELFF.

In its sample, this clonotype was seen many times. This sequence joins TRBV15 and TRBJ1-2; D is ambiguous. Germline V gives CDR1 LNHNV, CDR2 YYDKDF (reference sequence). This CDR3 contains 16 residues. The V and J ends lost 0 bases and 3 bases respectively, with 14 bases between them. CDR3 sequence: CATSRDSTMVDYGYTF. CDR3 DNA: TGTGCCACCAGCAGAGATTCGACGATGGTAGACTATGGCTACACCTTC.

This clonotype was seen only a few times. This chain joins TRBV30 and TRBJ2-7; possibly TRBD1 for D (6 bases). Per the germline V gene, CDR1 is GTSNPN and CDR2 is SVGIG (reference sequence). This CDR3 has 14 amino acids. With 3 bases removed from V and 1 base from J, the gap between germline ends came to 13 bases. The CDR3 sequence: CAWRRTAYSYEQYF. The CDR3 nucleotides are TGTGCCTGGAGGAGGACAGCTTATTCCTACGAGCAGTACTTC.

The V gene is TRBV11-2, the J gene TRBJ1-2; D might be TRBD1 (5 bases). This CDR3 region has 12 residues. Germline CDR1 is SGHAT and CDR2 is FQNNGV. The V end lost 4 bases, the J end lost 7 bases, and 10 bases lay between the germline ends. The CDR3, as DNA: TGTGCCAGCAGCTCTAGAGGGGCTGGCTACACCTTC. Amino acids: CASSSRGAGYTF.

Only one count was recorded for this clonotype. The junction departs from the called germline gene at one end, perhaps through a read error. The chain's CDR3 is CASSLAAGGGFMNTESFF. Here the CDR3 DNA reads TGTGCCAGCAGCTTAGCTGCCGGGGGCGGGTTCATGAACACTGAATCTTTCTTT. The chain links TRBV7-6 to TRBJ1-1, with D perhaps TRBD1 (6 bases). Germline CDR1 SGHVS, CDR2 FNYEAQ. The CDR3 sequence is 18 residues long.

This clonotype was seen at least ten times. The V call is TRBV2, the J call TRBJ2-7; 8 bases line up with TRBD1. V shed 6 bases, J shed 7 bases, and the junction held 11 bases outside the gene matches. Germline V CDR1 and CDR2: SNHLY, FYNNEI. This CDR3 comprises 14 residues. CDR3: CASSLQGVLREQYF. In DNA form, the CDR3 reads TGTGCCAGCAGCTTACAGGGGGTACTACGTGAGCAGTACTTC. Using reference TRBV2 and TRBJ2-7 for the parts outside the CDR3, the full variable domain is EPEVTQTPSHQVTQMGQEVILRCVPISNHLYFYWYRQILGQKVEFLVSFYNNEISEKSEIFDDQFSVERPDGSNFTLKIRSTKLEDSAMYFCASSLQGVLREQYFGPGTRLTVT.

There are many counts of this clonotype. The V call is TRBV20-1, the J call TRBJ1-2; 7 bases are a match to TRBD1. Germline CDR1 is DFQATT and CDR2 is SNEGSKA (reference sequence). V was clipped by 2 bases and J by 7 bases; unmatched bases: 13. This CDR3 has 15 amino acids. CDR3 bases: TGCAGTGCTAGAACAGGGGACAGCCGTTTAATTGGCTACACCTTC. This codes for CSARTGDSRLIGYTF.

This clonotype was picked up many times. The chain has TRBV6-6 and TRBJ2-5; 7 nucleotides line up with TRBD2. Germline V gene lookup returns CDR1 MNHNY and CDR2 SVGAGI (reference sequence). The J segment lost 5 bases and the V segment lost 5 bases, leaving 11 bases of the junction unmatched. CDR3 length: 15 amino acids. The CDR3 DNA reads as TGTGCCAGCAGTGCAAGACTAGCCGGGCAGGAGACCCAGTACTTC. Translated: CASSARLAGQETQYF.

The chain links TRBV5-1 to TRBJ2-2; 11 bases match TRBD2. Trimming cost V 1 base and J 2 bases; bases outside gene matches: 1. Per germline, CDR1 SGHRS and CDR2 YFSETQ. The CDR3 extends over 16 amino acids. CDR3 region: CASSLTSGSNTGELFF. Written as DNA, the CDR3 is TGCGCCAGCAGCTTGACTAGCGGGAGTAACACCGGGGAGCTGTTTTTT.

This chain uses TRBV29-1 with TRBJ1-1; D gene unclear. V lost 6 bases and J 1 base, leaving 9 bases between the germline ends. The CDR3 is 12 residues long. Germline V gene sequence: CDR1 SQVTM, CDR2 ANQGSEA. CDR3: CSVIPGNTEAFF. The DNA of the CDR3 is TGCAGCGTAATTCCTGGGAACACTGAAGCTTTCTTT. Combining the CDR3 with reference TRBV29-1 and TRBJ1-1 gives the whole variable domain SAVISQKPSRDICQRGTSLTIQCQVDSQVTMMFWYRQQPGQSLTLIATANQGSEATYESGFVIDKFPISRPNLTFSTLTVSNMSPEDSSIYLCSVIPGNTEAFFGQGTRLTVV.

This clonotype was counted many times. This chain connects TRBV7-6 to TRBJ2-7, with 8 bases matching TRBD1. With 5 bases clipped from V and 6 bases from J, the junction kept 15 bases outside the gene matches. The CDR3 runs 16 residues. CDR1 SGHVS and CDR2 FNYEAQ come from the germline V gene. CDR3 sequence reads: CASSPRQGPTGGEQYF. The CDR3 DNA reads TGTGCCAGCAGCCCTAGACAGGGGCCGACTGGGGGCGAGCAGTACTTC. Together with reference TRBV7-6 and TRBJ2-7, the CDR3 gives the full variable domain: GAGVSQSPRYKVTKRGQDVALRCDPISGHVSLYWYRQALGQGPEFLTYFNYEAQQDKSGLPNDRFSAERPEGSISTLTIQRTEQRDSAMYRCASSPRQGPTGGEQYFGPGTRLTVT.

The chain has TRBV11-2 and TRBJ1-5; D is perhaps TRBD1 (5 bases). In germline, CDR1 is SGHAT, CDR2 FQNNGV. CDR3 length: 16 residues. The V end was cut by 2 bases, the J end by 3 bases, with 14 bases between. The CDR3 DNA reads TGTGCCAGCAGCTTATCCGGGACGGGGTTCAATCAGCCCCAGCATTTT. Amino acid sequence: CASSLSGTGFNQPQHF. The complete variable domain, with remaining parts taken from reference TRBV11-2 and TRBJ1-5, reads EAGVAQSPRYKIIEKRQSVAFWCNPISGHATLYWYQQILGQGPKLLIQFQNNGVVDDSQLPKDRFSAERLKGVDSTLKIQPAKLEDSAVYLCASSLSGTGFNQPQHFGDGTRLSIL.

This chain joins TRBV12-3 or TRBV12-4 and TRBJ1-1; TRBD1 matches 12 bases. CDR3 length: 15 amino acids. Unmatched junction bases numbered 4, after V lost 4 bases and J lost 4 bases. Written as DNA, the CDR3 is TGTGCCAGCAGTTGGCCGGGACAGGGGGCCACTGAAGCTTTCTTT. Its translation is CASSWPGQGATEAFF.

This clonotype has ten or more counts. This rearrangement joins TRBV6-5 to TRBJ1-1; D gene unclear. Between the trimmed V and J ends, which lost 0 bases and 5 bases, there was a span of 7 bases. Looked up from germline, CDR1 is MNHEY and CDR2 is SVGAGI. CDR3 length: 13 residues. For the CDR3, the DNA is TGTGCCAGCAGTTACTCGACGGGGACTGAAGCTTTCTTT. As protein: CASSYSTGTEAFF.

The chain has TRBV4-1 and TRBJ2-6; no definite D call. Germline CDR1 is MGHRA and CDR2 is YSYEKL. There are 20 residues in the CDR3. Trimming shortened V by 2 bases and J by 0 bases, and 20 bases separated the two germline ends. The CDR3 spells CASSQNPTTVYGSGANVLTF. The CDR3 DNA follows: TGCGCCAGCAGCCAAAACCCCACCACGGTGTACGGCTCTGGGGCCAACGTCCTGACTTTC.

The rearrangement links TRBV29-1 to TRBJ2-5; 10 bases fit TRBD1. The CDR3 is 13 amino acids. The germline V gene encodes CDR1 SQVTM and CDR2 ANQGSEA. The V segment lost 8 bases and the J segment 5 bases; nucleotides outside the gene matches: 8. Here the CDR3 DNA reads TGCAGCATTCCGGGACAGGGGCCGGAGACCCAGTACTTC. The encoded protein is CSIPGQGPETQYF.

About this clonotype itself: This CDR3 is missing its conserved last phenylalanine or tryptophan, likely due to a read error. The DNA is omitted, as the CDR3 cannot be located on it reliably, and the CDR3 follows TCRdb's listing. The chain joins TRBV28 to TRBJ1-1. The CDR3 extends over 14 residues, inclusive of both ends. Germline V gene sequence: CDR1 MDHEN, CDR2 SYDVKM. CDR3 sequence reads: CASSLSAFIRIPFL.

This clonotype was counted between two and nine times. V gene TRBV20-1 combines with J gene TRBJ1-2, with no clear D. CDR1 and CDR2 from the germline V gene are DFQATT and SNEGSKA (reference sequence). This CDR3 is built from 17 residues. V lost 5 bases and J 2 bases, leaving 24 bases between the germline ends. This chain's CDR3 is CSAFEQPPFRPNYGYTF. The CDR3 nucleotides read TGCAGTGCTTTTGAGCAGCCACCCTTCCGTCCGAACTATGGCTACACCTTC.

This clonotype was detected many times. V and J are TRBV7-9 and TRBJ2-5, with TRBD2 matching over 9 bases. J was trimmed by 5 bases and V by 3 bases; bases with no gene match: 10. CDR1 SEHNR and CDR2 FQNEAQ come from the germline V gene (reference sequence). The CDR3 sequence is 16 residues long. CDR3 DNA sequence: TGTGCCAGCAGCTTCCCCTCCGCGGGAGGGTGGGAGACCCAGTACTTC. As protein: CASSFPSAGGWETQYF. Complete variable domain (other parts from reference TRBV7-9 and TRBJ2-5): DTGVSQNPRHKITKRGQNVTFRCDPISEHNRLYWYRQTLGQGPEFLTYFQNEAQLEKSRLLSDRFSAERPKGSFSTLEIQRTEQGDSAMYLCASSFPSAGGWETQYFGPGTRLLVL.

This clonotype has a count of ten or more. The V and J genes are TRBV7-2 and TRBJ2-7; D perhaps matches TRBD2 (6 bases). V was trimmed by 5 bases and J by 7 bases, leaving 18 bases between them. Per germline, CDR1 SGHTA and CDR2 FQGNSA. CDR3 length: 14 residues. This CDR3 reads CASSRTGLTGEQYF. In DNA, the CDR3 is TGTGCCAGCAGCAGGACGGGACTCACTGGTGAGCAGTACTTC.

As concerns this clonotype: A junction boundary mismatches the germline segment, possibly from a read error. The chain combines TRBV10-3 with TRBJ2-7; TRBD1 is a possible D gene (5 bases). The CDR3 is 14 amino acids. Looked up from germline, CDR1 is ENHRY and CDR2 is SYGVKD. The CDR3 nucleotides are TGTGCCACCAGTCAACAGGTTCAGCGCAATGAGCAGTACTTC. Amino acids: CATSQQVQRNEQYF.

The rearrangement joins TRBV19 to TRBJ2-2; D tentatively reads TRBD1 or TRBD2 (5 bases each). Germline V gene sequence: CDR1 LNHDA, CDR2 SQIVND (reference sequence). The CDR3 is 15 residues long. The V end lost 10 bases, the J end lost 4 bases, and 19 bases lay between the germline ends. The CDR3 sequence is CATGERGLVTGELFF. The DNA for the CDR3 is TGTGCCACCGGGGAAAGGGGTTTGGTCACCGGGGAGCTGTTTTTT.

This clonotype has a count of ten or more. The chain is built from TRBV6-6 and TRBJ1-2; D uncertain. In germline, CDR1 is MNHNY, CDR2 SVGAGI (reference sequence). The CDR3 spans 13 residues. The germline V and J ends were trimmed by 8 bases and 6 bases, with 16 bases remaining between them. In nucleotides, the CDR3 is TGTGCCAGCGGTCGTCTAACGGGTGATGGCTACACCTTC. Encoded protein: CASGRLTGDGYTF.

This clonotype was detected many times. This chain connects TRBV19 to TRBJ1-2, with D perhaps TRBD1 (5 bases). Germline CDR1 is LNHDA and CDR2 is SQIVND (reference sequence). The CDR3 has 16 amino acids. Trimming stripped 6 bases from V and 1 base from J, with 18 bases between. CDR3 loop: CASRGAGMDFNYGYTF. The CDR3, as DNA: TGTGCCAGTAGAGGGGCGGGAATGGACTTTAACTATGGCTACACCTTC. The complete variable domain, with remaining parts taken from reference TRBV19 and TRBJ1-2, reads DGGITQSPKYLFRKEGQNVTLSCEQNLNHDAMYWYRQDPGQGLRLIYYSQIVNDFQKGDIAEGYSVSREKKESFPLTVTSAQKNPTAFYLCASRGAGMDFNYGYTFGSGTRLTVV.